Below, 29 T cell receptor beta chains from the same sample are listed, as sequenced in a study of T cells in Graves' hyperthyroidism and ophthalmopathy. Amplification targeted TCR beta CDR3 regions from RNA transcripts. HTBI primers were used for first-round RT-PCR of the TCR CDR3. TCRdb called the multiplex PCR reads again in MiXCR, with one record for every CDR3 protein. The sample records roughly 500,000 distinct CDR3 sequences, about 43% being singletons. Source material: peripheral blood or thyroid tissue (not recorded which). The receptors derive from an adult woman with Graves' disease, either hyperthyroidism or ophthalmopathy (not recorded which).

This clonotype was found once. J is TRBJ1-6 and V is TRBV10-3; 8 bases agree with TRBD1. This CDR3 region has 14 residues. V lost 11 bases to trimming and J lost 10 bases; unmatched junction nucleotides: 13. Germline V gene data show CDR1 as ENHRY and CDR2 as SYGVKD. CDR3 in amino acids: CAVEPGQGDSPLHF. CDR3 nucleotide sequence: TGTGCCGTGGAACCCGGACAGGGCGACTCACCCCTCCACTTT.

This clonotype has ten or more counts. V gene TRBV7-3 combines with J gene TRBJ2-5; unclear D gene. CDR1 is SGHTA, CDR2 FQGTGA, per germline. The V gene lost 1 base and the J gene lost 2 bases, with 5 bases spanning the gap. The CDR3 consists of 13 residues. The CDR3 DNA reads TGTGCCAGCAGCTTAAGCAGACAAGAGACCCAGTACTTC. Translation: CASSLSRQETQYF.

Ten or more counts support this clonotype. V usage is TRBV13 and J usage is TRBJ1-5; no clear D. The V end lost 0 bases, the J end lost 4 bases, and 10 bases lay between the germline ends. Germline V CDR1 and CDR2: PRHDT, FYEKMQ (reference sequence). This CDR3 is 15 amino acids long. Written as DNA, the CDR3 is TGTGCCAGCAGCTTAGGGTGGGGAGAAAATCAGCCCCAGCATTTT. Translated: CASSLGWGENQPQHF.

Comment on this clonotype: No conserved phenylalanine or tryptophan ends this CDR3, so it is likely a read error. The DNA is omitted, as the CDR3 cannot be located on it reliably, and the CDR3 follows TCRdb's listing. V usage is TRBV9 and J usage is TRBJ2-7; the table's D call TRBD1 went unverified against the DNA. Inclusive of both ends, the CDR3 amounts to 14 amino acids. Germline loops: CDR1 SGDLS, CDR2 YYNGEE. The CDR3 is CASSSPIQVPRANT.

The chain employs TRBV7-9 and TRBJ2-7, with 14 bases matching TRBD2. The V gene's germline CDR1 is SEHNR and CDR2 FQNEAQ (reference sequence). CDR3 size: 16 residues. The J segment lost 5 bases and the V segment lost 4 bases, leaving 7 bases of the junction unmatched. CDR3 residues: CASSSGTSGSIDEQYF. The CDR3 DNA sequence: TGTGCCAGCAGCTCTGGGACTAGCGGGAGTATTGACGAGCAGTACTTC.

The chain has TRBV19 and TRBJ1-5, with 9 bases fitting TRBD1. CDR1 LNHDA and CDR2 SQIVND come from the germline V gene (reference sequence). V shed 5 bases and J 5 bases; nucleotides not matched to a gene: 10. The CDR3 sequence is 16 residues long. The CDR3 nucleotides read TGTGCCAGTAGTCCCACCCCCGGGACAGGGTATCAGCCCCAGCATTTT. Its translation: CASSPTPGTGYQPQHF.

CDR3 residues: CASLRRDRAIGSEAFF. The CDR3 DNA sequence: TGTGCCAGTCTACGCCGGGACAGGGCTATCGGATCTGAAGCTTTCTTT. The chain carries TRBV6-1 and TRBJ1-1; 9 bases fit TRBD1. Germline CDR1 is MNHNS and CDR2 is SASEGT. V dropped 9 bases and J dropped 6; count of bases not matched to a gene: 17. The length of the CDR3 is 16 residues.

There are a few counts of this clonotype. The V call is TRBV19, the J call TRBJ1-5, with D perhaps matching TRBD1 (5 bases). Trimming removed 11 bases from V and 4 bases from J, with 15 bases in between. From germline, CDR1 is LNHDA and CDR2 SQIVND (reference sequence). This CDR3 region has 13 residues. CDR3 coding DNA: TGTGCCGTCGGTCGAGAGGGGAATCAGCCCCAGCATTTT. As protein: CAVGREGNQPQHF.

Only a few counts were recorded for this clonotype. The CDR3 reads CSVETTGQGTQYF. The CDR3, as DNA: TGCAGCGTCGAGACGACAGGTCAGGGGACCCAGTACTTC. The V gene is TRBV29-1, the J gene TRBJ2-5, with a tentative D call TRBD1 (6 bases). The CDR3 consists of 13 residues. Germline V gene sequence: CDR1 SQVTM, CDR2 ANQGSEA. Trimming pared 6 bases from V and 7 bases from J, leaving 18 bases between. Variable domain in full (rest from reference TRBV29-1 and TRBJ2-5): SAVISQKPSRDICQRGTSLTIQCQVDSQVTMMFWYRQQPGQSLTLIATANQGSEATYESGFVIDKFPISRPNLTFSTLTVSNMSPEDSSIYLCSVETTGQGTQYFGPGTRLLVL.

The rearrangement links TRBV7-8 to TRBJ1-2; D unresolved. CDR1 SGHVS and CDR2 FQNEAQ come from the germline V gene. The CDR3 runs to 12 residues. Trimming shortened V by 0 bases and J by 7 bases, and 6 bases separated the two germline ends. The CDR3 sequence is CASSLASSGYTF. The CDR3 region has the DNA TGTGCCAGCAGCTTAGCTTCTAGTGGCTACACCTTC.

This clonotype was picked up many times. The CDR3 DNA is TGTGCCAGCAGCTTAGCTTTGGGGACAGAGGACACCTTC. Translation: CASSLALGTEDTF. The chain is built from TRBV11-2 and TRBJ1-2, with 7 bases fitting TRBD1. CDR3 length equals 13 residues. The V gene's germline CDR1 is SGHAT and CDR2 FQNNGV. Trimming at V came to 1 base and at J to 12 bases, leaving 8 bases not matched to a gene.

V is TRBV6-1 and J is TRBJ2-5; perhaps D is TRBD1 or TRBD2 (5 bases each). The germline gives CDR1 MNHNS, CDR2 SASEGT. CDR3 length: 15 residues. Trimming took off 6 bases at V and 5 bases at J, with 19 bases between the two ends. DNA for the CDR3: TGTGCCAGCAGCGTGTTCCGGGAAGGGGTGGAGACCCAGTACTTC. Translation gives CASSVFREGVETQYF.

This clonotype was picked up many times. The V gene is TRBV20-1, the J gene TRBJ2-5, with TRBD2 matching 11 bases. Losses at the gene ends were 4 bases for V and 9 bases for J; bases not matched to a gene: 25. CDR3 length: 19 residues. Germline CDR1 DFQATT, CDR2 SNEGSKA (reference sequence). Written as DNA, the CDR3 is TGCAGTGCTAATCCCCGGGGACAGGCCCCCGGGACTAGCGGCTTTGCCCAGTACTTC. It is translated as CSANPRGQAPGTSGFAQYF.

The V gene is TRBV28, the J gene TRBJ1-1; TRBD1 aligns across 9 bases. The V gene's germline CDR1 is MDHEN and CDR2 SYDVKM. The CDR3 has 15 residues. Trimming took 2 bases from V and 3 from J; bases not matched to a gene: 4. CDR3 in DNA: TGTGCCAGCAGTTTACACAGGGGGCTGTACACTGAAGCTTTCTTT. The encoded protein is CASSLHRGLYTEAFF.

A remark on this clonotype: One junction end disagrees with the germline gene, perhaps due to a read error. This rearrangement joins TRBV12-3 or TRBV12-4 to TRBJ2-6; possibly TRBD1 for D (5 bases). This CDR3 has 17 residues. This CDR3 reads CASSLMTVISGADVLTF. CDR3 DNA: TGTGCCAGCAGTTTGATGACGGTGATCTCTGGGGCCGACGTCCTGACTTTC.

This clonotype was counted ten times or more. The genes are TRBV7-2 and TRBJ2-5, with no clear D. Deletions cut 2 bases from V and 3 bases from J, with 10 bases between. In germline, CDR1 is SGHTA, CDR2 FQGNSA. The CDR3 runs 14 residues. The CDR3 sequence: CASSLRLAKETQYF. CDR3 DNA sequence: TGTGCCAGCAGCTTAAGGCTGGCCAAAGAGACCCAGTACTTC.

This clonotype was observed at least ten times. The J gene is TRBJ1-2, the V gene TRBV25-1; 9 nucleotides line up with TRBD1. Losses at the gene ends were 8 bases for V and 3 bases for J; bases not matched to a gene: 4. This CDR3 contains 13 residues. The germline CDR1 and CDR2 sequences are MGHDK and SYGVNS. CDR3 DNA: TGTGCCAGCGAAAGGACAGGGGACTATGGCTACACCTTC. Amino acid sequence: CASERTGDYGYTF.

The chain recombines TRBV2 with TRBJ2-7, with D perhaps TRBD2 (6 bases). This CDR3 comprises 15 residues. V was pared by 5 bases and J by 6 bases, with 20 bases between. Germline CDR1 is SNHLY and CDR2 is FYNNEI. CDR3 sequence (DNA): TGTGCCAGCAGTTTACCGAGGGGAGGAACCTGCGAGCAGTACTTC. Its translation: CASSLPRGGTCEQYF.

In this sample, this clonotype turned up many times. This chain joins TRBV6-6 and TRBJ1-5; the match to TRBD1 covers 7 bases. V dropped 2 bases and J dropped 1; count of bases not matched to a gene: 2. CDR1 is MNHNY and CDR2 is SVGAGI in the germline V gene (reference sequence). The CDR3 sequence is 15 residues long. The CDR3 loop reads CASSYRGGSNQPQHF. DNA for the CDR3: TGTGCCAGCAGTTACAGAGGGGGCAGCAATCAGCCCCAGCATTTT.

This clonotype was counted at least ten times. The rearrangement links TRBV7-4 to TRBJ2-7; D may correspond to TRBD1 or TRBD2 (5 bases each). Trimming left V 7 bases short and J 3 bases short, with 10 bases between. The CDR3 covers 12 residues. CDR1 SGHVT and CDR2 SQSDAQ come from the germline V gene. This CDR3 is CASTHGGYEQYF. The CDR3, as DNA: TGTGCCAGCACCCATGGGGGCTACGAGCAGTACTTC.

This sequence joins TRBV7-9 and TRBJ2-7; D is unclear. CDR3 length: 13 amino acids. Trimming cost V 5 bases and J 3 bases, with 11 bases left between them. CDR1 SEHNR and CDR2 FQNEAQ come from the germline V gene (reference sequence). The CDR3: CASSPSRNYEQYF. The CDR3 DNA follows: TGTGCCAGCAGCCCAAGTCGAAACTACGAGCAGTACTTC.

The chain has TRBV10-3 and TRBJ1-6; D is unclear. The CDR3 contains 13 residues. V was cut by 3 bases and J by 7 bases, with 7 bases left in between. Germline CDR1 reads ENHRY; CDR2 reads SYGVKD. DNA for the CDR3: TGTGCCATCAGTGACCAGACAAATTCACCCCTCCACTTT. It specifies CAISDQTNSPLHF.

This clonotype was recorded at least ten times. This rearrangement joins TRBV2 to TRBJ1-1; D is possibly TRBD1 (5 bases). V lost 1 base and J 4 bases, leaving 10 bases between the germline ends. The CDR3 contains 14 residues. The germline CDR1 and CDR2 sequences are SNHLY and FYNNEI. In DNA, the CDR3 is TGTGCCAGCAGTGAAGACAGGTATGCCACTGAAGCTTTCTTT. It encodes CASSEDRYATEAFF.

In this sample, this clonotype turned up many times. Here the CDR3 reads CASSLAGGRHEKLFF. For the CDR3, the DNA is TGTGCCAGCAGCTTGGCCGGGGGTCGTCATGAAAAACTGTTTTTT. This chain links TRBV5-8 with TRBJ1-4; D is perhaps TRBD1 (5 bases). This CDR3 region has 15 residues. Deletions cut 0 bases from V and 6 bases from J, with 12 bases between. Germline CDR1 reads SGHTS; CDR2 reads YDEGEE.

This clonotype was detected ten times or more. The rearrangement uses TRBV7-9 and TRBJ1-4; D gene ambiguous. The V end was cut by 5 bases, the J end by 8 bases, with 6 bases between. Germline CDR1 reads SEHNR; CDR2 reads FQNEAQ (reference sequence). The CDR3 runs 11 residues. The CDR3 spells CASSIGEKLFF. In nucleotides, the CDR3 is TGTGCCAGCAGCATCGGGGAAAAACTGTTTTTT.

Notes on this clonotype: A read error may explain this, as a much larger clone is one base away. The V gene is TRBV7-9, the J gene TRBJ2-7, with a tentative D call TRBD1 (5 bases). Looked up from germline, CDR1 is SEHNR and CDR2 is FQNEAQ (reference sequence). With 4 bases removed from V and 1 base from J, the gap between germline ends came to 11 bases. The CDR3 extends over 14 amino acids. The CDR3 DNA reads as TGTGCCAGCAGCTCCAGGGCCCGATCCTACGAGCAGTACTTC. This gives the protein CASSSRARSYEQYF.

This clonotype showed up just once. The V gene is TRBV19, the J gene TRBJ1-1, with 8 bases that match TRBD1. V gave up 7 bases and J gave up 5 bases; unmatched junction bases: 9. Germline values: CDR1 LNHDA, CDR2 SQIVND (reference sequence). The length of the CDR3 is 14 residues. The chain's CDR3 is CASKSTGGVTEAFF. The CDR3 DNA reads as TGTGCCAGTAAGAGCACAGGGGGGGTTACTGAAGCTTTCTTT.

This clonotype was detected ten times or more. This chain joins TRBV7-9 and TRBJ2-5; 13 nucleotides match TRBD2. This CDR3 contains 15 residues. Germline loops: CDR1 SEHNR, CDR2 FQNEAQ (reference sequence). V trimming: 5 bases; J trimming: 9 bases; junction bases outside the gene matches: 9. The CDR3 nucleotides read TGTGCCAGCAGCCCCCGGGGACTAGCGGGATTGGCCCAGTACTTC. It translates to CASSPRGLAGLAQYF. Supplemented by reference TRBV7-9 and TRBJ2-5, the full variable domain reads DTGVSQNPRHKITKRGQNVTFRCDPISEHNRLYWYRQTLGQGPEFLTYFQNEAQLEKSRLLSDRFSAERPKGSFSTLEIQRTEQGDSAMYLCASSPRGLAGLAQYFGPGTRLLVL.

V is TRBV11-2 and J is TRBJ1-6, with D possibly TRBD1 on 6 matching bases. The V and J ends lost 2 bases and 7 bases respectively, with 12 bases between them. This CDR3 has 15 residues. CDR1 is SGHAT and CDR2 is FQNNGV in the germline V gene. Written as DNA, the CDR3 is TGTGCCAGCAGCTTATCCCAGGGGTCAAATTCACCCCTCCACTTT. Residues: CASSLSQGSNSPLHF.